This T cell receptor beta chain was captured in a study of blood T cell repertoires in COVID-19. This CDR3 comprises 16 residues. The ends lost 2 bases at V and 4 bases at J; junction bases unmatched: 6. CDR1 is SGHTA, CDR2 FQGTGA, per germline. Measured with immunoSEQ multiplex PCR; TCRdb has only the in-frame clones, and not every one. The sample lists roughly 90,000 clones, 80% to 90% occurring once. The rearrangement uses TRBV7-3 and TRBJ2-5, with 11 bases matching TRBD1. This clonotype was sampled from a human donor in a cohort sampled during active COVID-19. The sample taken for sequencing was peripheral blood. CDR3 DNA sequence: TGTGCCAGCAGCTTAGGTCCGGACAGGGGGCCAGAGACCCAGTACTTC. Encoded protein: CASSLGPDRGPETQYF. Looking up the rest from reference TRBV7-3 and TRBJ2-5 gives the full variable domain: GAGVSQTPSNKVTEKGKYVELRCDPISGHTALYWYRQSLGQGPEFLIYFQGTGAADDSGLPNDRFFAVRPEGSVSTLKIQRTERGDSAVYLCASSLGPDRGPETQYFGPGTRLLVL.